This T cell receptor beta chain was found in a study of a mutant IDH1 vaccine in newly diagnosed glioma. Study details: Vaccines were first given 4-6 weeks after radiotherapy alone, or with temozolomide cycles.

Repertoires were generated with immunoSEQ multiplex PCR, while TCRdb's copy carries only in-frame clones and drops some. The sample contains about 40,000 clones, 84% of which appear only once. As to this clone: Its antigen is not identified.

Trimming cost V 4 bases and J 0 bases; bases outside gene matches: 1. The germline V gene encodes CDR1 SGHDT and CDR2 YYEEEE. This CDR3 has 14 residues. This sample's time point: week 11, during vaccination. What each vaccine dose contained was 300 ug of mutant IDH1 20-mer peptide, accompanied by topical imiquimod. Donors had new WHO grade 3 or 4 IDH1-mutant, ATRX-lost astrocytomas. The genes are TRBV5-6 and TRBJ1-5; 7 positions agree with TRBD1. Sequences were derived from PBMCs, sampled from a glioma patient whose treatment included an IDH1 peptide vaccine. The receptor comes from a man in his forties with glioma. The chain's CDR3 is CASSHRGSNQPQHF. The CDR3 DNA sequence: TGTGCCAGCAGCCACAGGGGTAGCAATCAGCCCCAGCATTTT.